These 5 T cell receptor beta chains were all obtained from the same sample, sequenced in a study of cytomegalovirus exposure and HLA in healthy donors. PCR primers comprised 60 Vbeta and 13 Jbeta primers. Libraries were prepared by immunoSEQ multiplex PCR; TCRdb keeps only in-frame clonotypes and omits some of them. The sample includes under 150,000 clones, about three quarters of them seen just once. The material sequenced was PBMCs. These receptors were obtained from a man aged 35 to 55 in good health and CMV-seropositive.

This clone was seen more than once but under ten times. One end of the junction varies from germline; a read error may be responsible. The genes are TRBV7-9 and TRBJ1-2; TRBD1 might be the D (5 bases). Germline V gives CDR1 SEHNR, CDR2 FQNEAQ (reference sequence). The CDR3 is 18 amino acids. Here the CDR3 DNA reads TGTTCCAGCAGCCTAACCAAGGTGGGGCGGCTGATTGCCTATGGCTACACCTTC. Its translation is CSSSLTKVGRLIAYGYTF.

V gene TRBV11-1 combines with J gene TRBJ1-1; D is undetermined. The length of the CDR3 is 13 residues. Trimming pared 7 bases from V and 7 bases from J, leaving 16 bases between. Per the germline V gene, CDR1 is SGHAT and CDR2 is FQDESV (reference sequence). CDR3 nucleotides: TGTGCCAGCACCCTTAGCGGGGTAGATGAAGCTTTCTTT. Its translation: CASTLSGVDEAFF.

This clone was seen a handful of times. The rearrangement joins TRBV6-5 to TRBJ2-1; no definite D call. Germline loops: CDR1 MNHEY, CDR2 SVGAGI. With 7 bases removed from V and 8 bases from J, the gap between germline ends came to 18 bases. There are 14 residues in the CDR3. CDR3 DNA: TGTGCCAGCAACTCCCCTTCAATATTGGATGAGCAGTTCTTC. This encodes CASNSPSILDEQFF.

This sequence joins TRBV5-4 and TRBJ2-7, with TRBD2 matching over 8 bases. Germline CDR1 SGHNT, CDR2 YYREEE (reference sequence). This CDR3 comprises 13 residues. V trimming: 4 bases; J trimming: 5 bases; junction bases outside the gene matches: 5. The CDR3 loop is CASSLSGRNEQYF. The CDR3 DNA reads as TGTGCCAGCAGCCTCAGCGGGAGAAACGAGCAGTACTTC.

The count of this clone is one. This chain joins TRBV15 and TRBJ2-1; 8 bases agree with TRBD2. Germline CDR1 is LNHNV and CDR2 is YYDKDF (reference sequence). This CDR3 comprises 15 residues. J lost 4 bases, V lost 1 base, and 3 bases had no gene match. The CDR3 nucleotides are TGTGCCACCAGCAGAGTCATAGCGGGGTACAATGAGCAGTTCTTC. It codes for CATSRVIAGYNEQFF.